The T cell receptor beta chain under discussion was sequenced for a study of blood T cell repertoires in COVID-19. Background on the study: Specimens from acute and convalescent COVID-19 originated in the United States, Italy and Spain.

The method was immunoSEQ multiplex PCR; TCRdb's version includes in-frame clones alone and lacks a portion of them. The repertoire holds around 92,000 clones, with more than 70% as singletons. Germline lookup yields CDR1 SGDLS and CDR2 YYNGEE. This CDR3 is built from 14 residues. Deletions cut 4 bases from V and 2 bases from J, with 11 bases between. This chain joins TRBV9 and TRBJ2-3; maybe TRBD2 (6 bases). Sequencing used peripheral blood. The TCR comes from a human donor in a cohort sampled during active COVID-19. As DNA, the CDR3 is TGTGCCAGCAGCCCAAGGACTAACACAGATACGCAGTATTTT. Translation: CASSPRTNTDTQYF.